The sequence of this T cell receptor (beta chain) was determined in a study of T cell changes during pregnancy in multiple sclerosis (dated 2019 in TCRdb). Notes on the research overall: Changes in the T cell repertoire over the course of pregnancy were examined in this study in women with multiple sclerosis.

Turning to this clone: Its antigen is still unknown. No much larger clone is present one base from it, and per-base qualities are unavailable.

The receptor library was made with the immunoSEQ multiplex PCR assay. This immuneACCESS table, as held by TCRdb, lists in-frame sequences with V and J called but not all clones. Of the missing ones, under half trace to an unresolved V gene in checked studies; the others have no known cause. Within this sample are 58,000 or so clones, with 85% to 95% of them counted one time only. Under 0.65% of the sample lies in the top ten. The CDR3 holds 14 amino acids from the cysteine to the phenylalanine. CDR3 DNA only is kept here, 42 bases in frame from base 1. Per the germline V gene, SGDLS is the CDR1 and YYNGEE is the CDR2. Germline trimming amounts to 4 bases on V and 8 bases on J, with 10 as the count of junction bases outside the gene matches.

The source was CD4+ T cells from peripheral blood mononuclear cells, collected in the third trimester of pregnancy. Recombination linked TRBV9 to TRBJ2-3, with 7 central nucleotides matching TRBD1. This clonotype was sampled from a female donor with multiple sclerosis, enrolled in a pregnancy study. The nucleotide sequence is given as TGTGCCAGCAGCCCCGGGACAGTGGTCGGTACGCAGTATTTT. The encoded protein is CASSPGTVVGTQYF. With the rest looked up from the reference TRBV9 and TRBJ2-3 genes rather than sequenced, the full variable domain is DSGVTQTPKHLITATGQRVTLRCSPRSGDLSVYWYQQSLDQGLQFLIQYYNGEERAKGNILERFSAQQFPDLHSELNLSSLELGDSALYFCASSPGTVVGTQYFGPGTRLTVL.